The next 28 T cell receptor beta chains were all read from a single sample in a study of vaccination effects on CD4 cells after COVID-19. These receptors' targets are unknown. Using viral peptide pools, the ViraFEST assay grew out antigen-specific CD4+ T cells prior to sequencing. Upon completion of 10 to 11 days in culture, CD4+ T cells were isolated. Participants were given two doses of BNT162b2 or mRNA-1273 vaccine. Only in-frame clones appear in the TCRdb table, and some are missing; sequencing was by immunoSEQ multiplex PCR. The sample lists about 12,000 clones, less than 75% occurring once. Sequencing was performed on CD4+ T cells from PBMCs cultured with SARS-CoV-2 spike peptides, taken after COVID-19 vaccination. The receptors were sampled from a human donor who received a COVID-19 vaccine.

V and J are TRBV19 and TRBJ1-2, with 9 positions matching TRBD1. This CDR3 is 14 amino acids long. Unmatched junction bases numbered 9, after V lost 9 bases and J lost 4 bases. Germline values: CDR1 LNHDA, CDR2 SQIVND (reference sequence). The CDR3 here is CASRGQGEGYGYTF. The CDR3 DNA follows: TGTGCCAGCCGGGGACAGGGAGAGGGCTATGGCTACACCTTC.

This sequence joins TRBV18 and TRBJ1-1, with 10 bases lining up with TRBD1. Germline CDR1 is KGHSH and CDR2 is LQKENI. V trimming: 8 bases; J trimming: 3 bases; junction bases outside the gene matches: 9. This CDR3 contains 15 residues. The CDR3 loop is CASHGQGVRYTEAFF. CDR3 nucleotides: TGTGCCAGCCATGGACAGGGGGTAAGGTACACTGAAGCTTTCTTT.

In this sample, this clone turned up a few times. The chain links TRBV14 to TRBJ1-1; possibly TRBD1 for D (6 bases). Germline V gene lookup returns CDR1 SGHDN and CDR2 FVKESK. V lost 1 base and J lost 6, with 12 bases in between. This CDR3 has 14 residues. This CDR3 is CASSQVGADAEAFF. The CDR3 DNA sequence: TGTGCCAGCAGCCAAGTGGGGGCGGACGCTGAAGCTTTCTTT.

The chain links TRBV19 to TRBJ2-7; 9 bases align to TRBD1. CDR1 and CDR2 (germline): LNHDA, SQIVND (reference sequence). CDR3 length: 15 residues. After removal of 1 base from V and 4 bases from J, the junction contained 5 bases not matched to a gene. The DNA of the CDR3 is TGTGCCAGTAGTATAGTCGGGACAGGGCAATACGAGCAGTACTTC. Amino acid sequence: CASSIVGTGQYEQYF. Combining the CDR3 with reference TRBV19 and TRBJ2-7 gives the whole variable domain DGGITQSPKYLFRKEGQNVTLSCEQNLNHDAMYWYRQDPGQGLRLIYYSQIVNDFQKGDIAEGYSVSREKKESFPLTVTSAQKNPTAFYLCASSIVGTGQYEQYFGPGTRLTVT.

V is TRBV6-5 and J is TRBJ2-7, with a possible D match to TRBD2 (5 bases). V was shortened by 4 bases and J by 3 bases, with 13 bases between the two germline ends. Germline V gene sequence: CDR1 MNHEY, CDR2 SVGAGI. This CDR3 is 14 amino acids long. CDR3 protein: CASSFRERRYEQYF. Written as DNA, the CDR3 is TGTGCCAGCAGTTTTAGGGAGCGACGCTACGAGCAGTACTTC.

The V gene is TRBV9, the J gene TRBJ2-7, with TRBD1 as a possible D gene (6 bases). Per germline, CDR1 SGDLS and CDR2 YYNGEE. The CDR3 sequence is 16 residues long. Between the trimmed V and J ends, which lost 0 bases and 0 bases, there was a span of 13 bases. The CDR3 sequence is CASSVGRGLASYEQYF. For the CDR3, the DNA is TGTGCCAGCAGCGTAGGCAGGGGCCTCGCCTCCTACGAGCAGTACTTC.

The chain couples TRBV18 to TRBJ2-7; the D gene is possibly TRBD1 (5 bases). This CDR3 has 16 amino acids. Germline CDR1 and CDR2: KGHSH and LQKENI. V lost 5 bases and J 0 bases, leaving 17 bases between the germline ends. This CDR3 is CASSISLTGISYEQYF. As DNA, the CDR3 is TGTGCCAGCTCAATATCACTAACAGGCATCTCCTACGAGCAGTACTTC.

This sequence joins TRBV7-2 and TRBJ1-5; D might be TRBD1 (6 bases). Germline CDR1 is SGHTA and CDR2 is FQGNSA. The CDR3 consists of 13 residues. V dropped 5 bases and J dropped 7 bases, with 12 bases sitting between them. The CDR3, as DNA: TGTGCCAGCAGCACCAGGGGAAACCAGCCCCAGCATTTT. It yields the protein CASSTRGNQPQHF.

J is TRBJ1-5 and V is TRBV27; possibly TRBD1 for D (6 bases). Looked up from germline, CDR1 is MNHEY and CDR2 is SMNVEV (reference sequence). The ends were cut back, 4 bases at V and 2 bases at J, with 15 bases in the middle. The CDR3 runs 16 residues. As DNA, the CDR3 is TGTGCCAGCAGTTCATTTAAGGGGGGCCGCAATCAGCCCCAGCATTTT. Translation gives CASSSFKGGRNQPQHF.

This chain joins TRBV6-1 and TRBJ2-1; 13 positions agree with TRBD2. V lost 2 bases, J lost 4 bases, and 5 bases stayed unmatched. Germline CDR1 reads MNHNS; CDR2 reads SASEGT. The CDR3 covers 17 residues. The CDR3 DNA is TGTGCCAGCAGTGAAAGACTAGCGGGAGGCCTATACAATGAGCAGTTCTTC. As protein: CASSERLAGGLYNEQFF.

This sequence joins TRBV19 and TRBJ2-1, with a weak D call TRBD2 (6 bases). Germline V lookup: CDR1 LNHDA, CDR2 SQIVND (reference sequence). Trimming left V 9 bases short and J 0 bases short, with 12 bases between. This CDR3 has 14 amino acids. CDR3 amino acids: CASSTSSSYNEQFF. The DNA for the CDR3 is TGTGCCAGCAGCACTAGCAGCTCCTACAATGAGCAGTTCTTC.

The chain combines TRBV6-5 with TRBJ1-6; a weak D match, TRBD1 (6 bases). The CDR3 runs 13 residues. Trimming took 6 bases from V and 5 from J, leaving 8 bases between them. Germline lookup yields CDR1 MNHEY and CDR2 SVGAGI. The CDR3 region has the DNA TGTGCCAGCAGGCGGACAGATAATTCACCCCTCCACTTT. Translating it yields CASRRTDNSPLHF.

The chain has TRBV5-6 and TRBJ1-4; D uncertain. CDR1 and CDR2 from the germline V gene are SGHDT and YYEEEE. Trimming shortened V by 4 bases and J by 4 bases, and 11 bases separated the two germline ends. CDR3 length equals 14 residues. CDR3 in DNA: TGTGCCAGCAGCCTGCGGAGGCTTAATGAAAAACTGTTTTTT. Translation: CASSLRRLNEKLFF.

The V and J genes are TRBV4-1 and TRBJ1-2; D unresolved. CDR1 is MGHRA, CDR2 YSYEKL, per germline. Trimming took 1 base from V and 2 from J, leaving 14 bases between them. This CDR3 spans 16 amino acids. The CDR3 spells CASSQVGRARNYGYTF. In DNA, the CDR3 is TGCGCCAGCAGCCAAGTCGGTCGGGCAAGAAACTATGGCTACACCTTC.

The chain recombines TRBV7-2 with TRBJ1-1; maybe TRBD1 (6 bases). Trimming left V 8 bases short and J 6 bases short, with 19 bases between. The germline gives CDR1 SGHTA, CDR2 FQGNSA. The CDR3 contains 14 residues. The CDR3 loop reads CASLGGGRMAEAFF. The CDR3 nucleotides read TGTGCCAGCCTGGGAGGGGGGAGGATGGCTGAAGCTTTCTTT.

This clone was counted a single time. This chain joins TRBV2 and TRBJ1-3, with D possibly TRBD1 on 5 matching bases. V lost 8 bases and J 2 bases, leaving 13 bases between the germline ends. The CDR3 length is 14 residues. Germline CDR1 reads SNHLY; CDR2 reads FYNNEI. In DNA, the CDR3 is TGTGCCAGCCTTCCCGGGGACGCTGGAAACACCATATATTTT. It specifies CASLPGDAGNTIYF.

V and J are TRBV10-3 and TRBJ2-3, with 7 bases that match TRBD1. The CDR3 contains 15 residues. V lost 3 bases, J lost 3 bases, and 6 bases stayed unmatched. CDR1 and CDR2 from the germline V gene are ENHRY and SYGVKD. Here the CDR3 reads CAISEKGARTDTQYF. CDR3 DNA: TGTGCCATCAGTGAAAAGGGGGCGAGGACAGATACGCAGTATTTT.

The CDR3 nucleotides read TGTGCCAGCAGCGTCCGCGGGGGTCCTGGAAACACCATATATTTT. It codes for CASSVRGGPGNTIYF. The rearrangement uses TRBV9 and TRBJ1-3, with a possible D match to TRBD1 (5 bases). The CDR3 covers 15 residues. V lost 2 bases and J lost 2, with 11 bases in between. CDR1 is SGDLS and CDR2 is YYNGEE in the germline V gene.

This chain uses TRBV27 with TRBJ2-3; the D is unclear. Germline CDR1 and CDR2: MNHEY and SMNVEV (reference sequence). V was trimmed by 6 bases and J by 6 bases, leaving 10 bases between them. The CDR3 is 12 residues long. CDR3 nucleotides: TGTGCCAGCAGACCACCTGGGGATACGCAGTATTTT. This encodes CASRPPGDTQYF.

This chain joins TRBV28 and TRBJ1-1; TRBD1 might be the D (6 bases). V dropped 5 bases and J dropped 6 bases, with 13 bases sitting between them. CDR1 and CDR2 from the germline V gene are MDHEN and SYDVKM. The CDR3 length is 13 residues. The CDR3 coding sequence is TGTGCCAGCAGTCCTTTTGGGGGCTCTGAAGCTTTCTTT. It specifies CASSPFGGSEAFF.

DNA of the CDR3: TGCGCCAGCAGCCCCCCAGGGGGGTATGGCTACACCTTC. Translation gives CASSPPGGYGYTF. The chain has TRBV5-1 and TRBJ1-2; 7 bases match TRBD1. The CDR3 runs to 13 residues. Germline assignment: CDR1 SGHRS and CDR2 YFSETQ. V gave up 4 bases and J gave up 5 bases; unmatched junction bases: 5.

This sequence joins TRBV2 and TRBJ2-1, with 9 bases that match TRBD2. The CDR3 has 14 amino acids. Germline loops: CDR1 SNHLY, CDR2 FYNNEI. Trimming cost V 8 bases and J 5 bases; bases outside gene matches: 7. CDR3: CASSYSGGNNEQFF. The CDR3 DNA reads as TGTGCCAGCTCCTATAGCGGGGGCAACAATGAGCAGTTCTTC. The full variable domain, its missing parts supplied by reference TRBV2 and TRBJ2-1, is EPEVTQTPSHQVTQMGQEVILRCVPISNHLYFYWYRQILGQKVEFLVSFYNNEISEKSEIFDDQFSVERPDGSNFTLKIRSTKLEDSAMYFCASSYSGGNNEQFFGPGTRLTVL.

This sequence joins TRBV5-1 and TRBJ1-1; TRBD1 aligns across 8 bases. The germline V gene encodes CDR1 SGHRS and CDR2 YFSETQ. The V and J ends lost 2 bases and 5 bases, in that order; junction bases with no gene match: 5. This CDR3 has 14 residues. The CDR3 DNA is TGCGCCAGCAGCTTTCAGGGGGCAGAGACTGAAGCTTTCTTT. It is translated as CASSFQGAETEAFF.

The V and J genes are TRBV7-8 and TRBJ1-2; 7 nucleotides agree with TRBD1. The junction had 7 bases not matched to a gene; V was cut back by 5 bases and J by 4 bases. Germline V gene data show CDR1 as SGHVS and CDR2 as FQNEAQ. The CDR3 runs 14 residues. In DNA form, the CDR3 reads TGTGCCAGCAGCGAACAGGGGAGGGGCTATGGCTACACCTTC. This sequence encodes CASSEQGRGYGYTF.

The J gene is TRBJ2-5, the V gene TRBV4-1, with 7 bases lining up with TRBD1. This CDR3 has 14 amino acids. The germline V gene has CDR1 MGHRA and CDR2 YSYEKL. Trimming at V came to 5 bases and at J to 4 bases, leaving 7 bases not matched to a gene. In nucleotides, the CDR3 is TGCGCCAGCAGCGGCAAGGGGGACAGAGAGACCCAGTACTTC. It yields the protein CASSGKGDRETQYF.

This clone was seen only a few times. The chain couples TRBV5-4 to TRBJ2-7; 9 bases agree with TRBD2. V was clipped by 4 bases and J by 2 bases; unmatched bases: 7. The CDR3 totals 15 residues. CDR1 and CDR2 from the germline V gene are SGHNT and YYREEE (reference sequence). The CDR3, as DNA: TGTGCCAGCAGCCCGACTAGCGGAGTCCCCTACGAGCAGTACTTC. Protein sequence: CASSPTSGVPYEQYF.

The V gene is TRBV7-3, the J gene TRBJ2-7; TRBD1 matches 12 bases. The CDR3 sequence is 15 residues long. Germline V CDR1 and CDR2: SGHTA, FQGTGA. The V gene end was trimmed by 5 bases and the J gene end by 7 bases; junction bases not matched to a gene: 9. CDR3 residues: CASSPTGQGAMEQYF. The CDR3 region has the DNA TGTGCCAGCAGCCCCACGGGACAGGGGGCGATGGAGCAGTACTTC.

The gene calls are TRBV29-1 and TRBJ2-5; TRBD2 is a possible D gene (5 bases). V lost 6 bases and J 2 bases, leaving 10 bases between the germline ends. This CDR3 has 12 amino acids. Looked up from germline, CDR1 is SQVTM and CDR2 is ANQGSEA. This CDR3 is CSVGVQQETQYF. CDR3 DNA: TGCAGCGTCGGGGTTCAGCAAGAGACCCAGTACTTC.